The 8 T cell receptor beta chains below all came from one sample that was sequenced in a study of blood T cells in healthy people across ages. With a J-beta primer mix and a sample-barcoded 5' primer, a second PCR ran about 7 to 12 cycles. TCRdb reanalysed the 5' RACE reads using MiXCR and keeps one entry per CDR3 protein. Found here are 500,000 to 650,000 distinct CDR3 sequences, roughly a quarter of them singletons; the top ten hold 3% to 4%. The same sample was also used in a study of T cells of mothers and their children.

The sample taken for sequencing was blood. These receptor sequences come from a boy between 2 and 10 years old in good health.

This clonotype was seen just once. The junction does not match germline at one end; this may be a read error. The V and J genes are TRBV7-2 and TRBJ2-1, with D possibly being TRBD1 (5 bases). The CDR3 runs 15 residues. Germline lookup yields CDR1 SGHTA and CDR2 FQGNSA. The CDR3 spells CASSATRQGYNERFF. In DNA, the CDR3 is TGTGCCAGCAGCGCTACCCGCCAGGGATACAATGAGCGGTTCTTC.

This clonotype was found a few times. CDR3 nucleotides: TGTGCCAGCAGCCACGGGGGGGTCATGCGAAATCAGCCCCAGCATTTT. Its protein product is CASSHGGVMRNQPQHF. The chain uses TRBV21-1 and TRBJ1-5; TRBD1 is the table's D call, not checked against the DNA. TRBV21-1 constitutes a pseudogene. The CDR3 spans 16 residues.

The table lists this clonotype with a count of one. The CDR3 DNA is TGTGCCAGCAGTTACTCGGACGATAGCACAGATACGCAGTATTTT. It specifies CASSYSDDSTDTQYF. The gene calls are TRBV6-2 or TRBV6-3 and TRBJ2-3; D is ambiguous. The V and J ends lost 0 bases and 0 bases respectively, with 7 bases between them. Germline loops: CDR1 MNHEY, CDR2 SVGEGT. There are 15 residues in the CDR3.

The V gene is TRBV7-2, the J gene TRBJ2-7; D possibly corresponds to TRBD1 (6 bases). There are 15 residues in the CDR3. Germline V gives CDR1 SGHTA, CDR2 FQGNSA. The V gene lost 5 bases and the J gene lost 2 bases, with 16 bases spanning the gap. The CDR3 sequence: CASSRGPPGAYEQYF. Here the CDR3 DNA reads TGTGCCAGCAGCCGGGGACCCCCAGGGGCCTACGAGCAGTACTTC.

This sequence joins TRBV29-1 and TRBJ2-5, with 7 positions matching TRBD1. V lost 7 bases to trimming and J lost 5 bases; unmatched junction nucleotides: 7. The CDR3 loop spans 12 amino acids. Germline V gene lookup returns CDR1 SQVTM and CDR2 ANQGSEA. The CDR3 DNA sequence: TGCAGCGCTAGACAGGGTCTGGAGACCCAGTACTTC. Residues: CSARQGLETQYF.

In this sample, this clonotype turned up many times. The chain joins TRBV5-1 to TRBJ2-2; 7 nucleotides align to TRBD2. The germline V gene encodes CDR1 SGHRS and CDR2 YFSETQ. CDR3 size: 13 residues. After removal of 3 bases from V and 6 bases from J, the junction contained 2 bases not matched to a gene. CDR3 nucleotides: TGCGCCAGCAGCTCGGGACTATCCGGGGAGCTGTTTTTT. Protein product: CASSSGLSGELFF.

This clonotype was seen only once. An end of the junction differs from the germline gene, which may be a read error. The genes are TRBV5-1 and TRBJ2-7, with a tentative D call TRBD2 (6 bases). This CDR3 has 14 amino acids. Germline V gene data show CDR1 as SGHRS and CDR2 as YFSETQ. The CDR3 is CASSLASVDYKQYF. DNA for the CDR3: TGCGCCAGCAGCTTGGCATCGGTGGACTACAAGCAGTACTTC.

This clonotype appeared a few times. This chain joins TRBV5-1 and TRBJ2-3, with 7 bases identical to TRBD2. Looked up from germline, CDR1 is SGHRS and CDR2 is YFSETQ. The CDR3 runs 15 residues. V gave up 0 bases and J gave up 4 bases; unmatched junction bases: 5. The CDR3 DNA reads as TGCGCCAGCAGCTTGGGTATTCGGGGGGCAGATACGCAGTATTTT. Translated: CASSLGIRGADTQYF.